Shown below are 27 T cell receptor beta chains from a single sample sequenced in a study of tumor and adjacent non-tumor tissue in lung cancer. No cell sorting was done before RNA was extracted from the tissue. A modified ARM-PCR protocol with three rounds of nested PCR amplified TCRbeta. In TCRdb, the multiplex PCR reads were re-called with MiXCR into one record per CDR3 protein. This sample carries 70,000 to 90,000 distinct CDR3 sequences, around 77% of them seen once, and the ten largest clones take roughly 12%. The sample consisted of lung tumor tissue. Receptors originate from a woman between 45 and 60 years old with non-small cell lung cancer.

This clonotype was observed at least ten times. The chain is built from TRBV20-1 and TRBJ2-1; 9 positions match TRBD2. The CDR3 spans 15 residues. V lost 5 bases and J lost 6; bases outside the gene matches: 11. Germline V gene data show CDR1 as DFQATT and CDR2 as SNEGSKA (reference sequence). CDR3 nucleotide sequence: TGCAGTGCTCGGAACATAGCGGGAGACTCCAATGAGCAGTTCTTC. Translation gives CSARNIAGDSNEQFF.

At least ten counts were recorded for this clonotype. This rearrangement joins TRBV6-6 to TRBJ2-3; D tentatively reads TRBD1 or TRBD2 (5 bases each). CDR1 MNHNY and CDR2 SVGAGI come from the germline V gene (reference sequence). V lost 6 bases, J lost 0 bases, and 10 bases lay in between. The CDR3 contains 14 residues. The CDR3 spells CASSPRESTDTQYF. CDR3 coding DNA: TGTGCCAGCAGCCCCAGGGAGAGCACAGATACGCAGTATTTT.

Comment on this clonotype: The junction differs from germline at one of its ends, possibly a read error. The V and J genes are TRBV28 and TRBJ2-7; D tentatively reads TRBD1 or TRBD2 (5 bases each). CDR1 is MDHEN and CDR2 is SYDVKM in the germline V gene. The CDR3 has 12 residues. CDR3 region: CASGPTRGPLHF. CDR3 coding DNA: TGTGCCAGCGGTCCCACCCGGGGCCCCCTCCACTTC.

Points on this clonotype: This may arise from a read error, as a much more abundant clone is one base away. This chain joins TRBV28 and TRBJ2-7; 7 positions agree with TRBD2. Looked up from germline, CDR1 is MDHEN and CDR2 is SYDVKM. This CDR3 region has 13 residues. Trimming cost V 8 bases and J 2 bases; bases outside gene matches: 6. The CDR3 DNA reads TGTGCCAGCGCGCCTAGCGGCCCCTACGAGCAGTACTTC. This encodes CASAPSGPYEQYF.

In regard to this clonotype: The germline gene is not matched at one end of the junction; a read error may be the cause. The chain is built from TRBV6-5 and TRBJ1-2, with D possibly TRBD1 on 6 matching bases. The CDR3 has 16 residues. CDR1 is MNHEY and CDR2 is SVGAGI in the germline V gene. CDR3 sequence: CANSYSKEAGVYGYTF. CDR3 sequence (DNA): TGTGCCAACAGTTACTCGAAAGAGGCAGGGGTTTATGGCTACACCTTC.

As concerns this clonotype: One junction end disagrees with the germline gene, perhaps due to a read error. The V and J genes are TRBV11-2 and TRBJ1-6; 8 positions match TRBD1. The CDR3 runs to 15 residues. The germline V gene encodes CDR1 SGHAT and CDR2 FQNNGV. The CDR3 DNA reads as TGTGCCAGCAGCTTAGAGACAGGGGACCATTCACCCCCCCACTTT. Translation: CASSLETGDHSPPHF.

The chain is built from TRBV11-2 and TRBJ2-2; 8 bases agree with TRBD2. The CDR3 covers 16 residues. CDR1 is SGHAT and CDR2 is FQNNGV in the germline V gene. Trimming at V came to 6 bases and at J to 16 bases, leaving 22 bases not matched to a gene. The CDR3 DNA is TGTGCCAGCAGTGGATTCCGGGGGGGGAACACCGGGGAGTCGTTTTTT. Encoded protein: CASSGFRGGNTGESFF.

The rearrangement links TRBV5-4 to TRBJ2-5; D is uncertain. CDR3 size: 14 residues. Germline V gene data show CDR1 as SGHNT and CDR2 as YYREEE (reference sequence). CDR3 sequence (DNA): TGTTCCATCAGCTCCCCCGGTGGGCAAGAGACCCAGTACTTC. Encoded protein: CSISSPGGQETQYF.

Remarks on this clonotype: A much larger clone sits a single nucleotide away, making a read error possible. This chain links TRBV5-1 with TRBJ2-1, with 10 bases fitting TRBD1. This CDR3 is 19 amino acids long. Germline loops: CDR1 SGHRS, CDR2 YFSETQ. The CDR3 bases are TGCGCCAGCAGCTTGGATGGGGGACAGGGGTATAGGTTTAGCAATGCGCAGTTCTTC. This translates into CASSLDGGQGYRFSNAQFF.

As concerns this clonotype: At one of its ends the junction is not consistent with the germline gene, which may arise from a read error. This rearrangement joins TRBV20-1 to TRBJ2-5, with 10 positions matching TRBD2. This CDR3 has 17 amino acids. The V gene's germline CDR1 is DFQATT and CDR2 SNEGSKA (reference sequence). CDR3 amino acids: CSTSGTSVSLWGETQYF. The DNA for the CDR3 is TGCAGTACTAGCGGGACTAGCGTGAGCTTATGGGGAGAGACCCAGTACTTC.

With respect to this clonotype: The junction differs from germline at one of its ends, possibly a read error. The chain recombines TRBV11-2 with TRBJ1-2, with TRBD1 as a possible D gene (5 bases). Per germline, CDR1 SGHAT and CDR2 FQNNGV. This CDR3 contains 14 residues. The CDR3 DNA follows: TGTGCCAGCGGGGGGGGGACGTCTGACTTTAGCTACACTTTC. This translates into CASGGGTSDFSYTF.

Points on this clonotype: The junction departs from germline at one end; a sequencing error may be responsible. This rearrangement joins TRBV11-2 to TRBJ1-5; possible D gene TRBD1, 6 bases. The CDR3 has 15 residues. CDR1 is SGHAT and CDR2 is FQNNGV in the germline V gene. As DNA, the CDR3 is TGTGTCAGCAGCTCGGAGGGGGTTAGCAATCAGCCCCAACATTTT. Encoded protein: CVSSSEGVSNQPQHF.

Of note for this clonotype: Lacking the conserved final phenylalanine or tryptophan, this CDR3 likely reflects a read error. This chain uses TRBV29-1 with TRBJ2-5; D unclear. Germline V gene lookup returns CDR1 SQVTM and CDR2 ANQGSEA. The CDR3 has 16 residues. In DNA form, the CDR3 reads TGCAACGTTGAAGTAGGTGGAGTGCCCCGAGAGGAGACCCAGTACTCC. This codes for CNVEVGGVPREETQYS.

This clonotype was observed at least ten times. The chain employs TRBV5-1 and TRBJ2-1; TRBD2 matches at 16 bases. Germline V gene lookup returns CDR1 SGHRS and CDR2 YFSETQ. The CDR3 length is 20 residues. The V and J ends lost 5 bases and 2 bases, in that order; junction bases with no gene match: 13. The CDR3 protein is CASSFPQGTSGRAAYNEQFF. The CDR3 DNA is TGCGCCAGCAGTTTTCCTCAGGGGACTAGCGGGAGGGCCGCCTACAATGAGCAGTTCTTC.

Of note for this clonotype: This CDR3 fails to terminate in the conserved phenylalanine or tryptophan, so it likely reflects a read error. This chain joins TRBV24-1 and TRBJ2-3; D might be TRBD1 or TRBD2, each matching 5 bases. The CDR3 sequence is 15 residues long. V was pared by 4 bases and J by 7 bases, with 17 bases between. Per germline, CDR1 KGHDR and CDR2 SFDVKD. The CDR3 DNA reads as TGTGCCACCAGTGACTCGGGACGGGGTCAAAATACGCAGTATCTT. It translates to CATSDSGRGQNTQYL.

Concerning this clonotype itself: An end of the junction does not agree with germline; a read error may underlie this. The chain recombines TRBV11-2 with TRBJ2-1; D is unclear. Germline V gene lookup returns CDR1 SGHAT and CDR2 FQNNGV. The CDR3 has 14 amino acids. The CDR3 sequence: CISSFGSADNGQFF. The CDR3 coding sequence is TGTATCAGCAGCTTTGGCAGTGCCGACAATGGGCAGTTCTTC.

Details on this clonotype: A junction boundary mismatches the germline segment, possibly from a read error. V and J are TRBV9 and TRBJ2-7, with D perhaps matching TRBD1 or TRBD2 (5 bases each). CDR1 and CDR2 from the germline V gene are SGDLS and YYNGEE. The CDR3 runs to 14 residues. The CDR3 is CASSVGDDGYEQYF. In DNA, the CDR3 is TGTGCCAGCAGCGTCGGGGACGACGGCTACGAGCAATACTTC. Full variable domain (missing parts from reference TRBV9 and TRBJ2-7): DSGVTQTPKHLITATGQRVTLRCSPRSGDLSVYWYQQSLDQGLQFLIQYYNGEERAKGNILERFSAQQFPDLHSELNLSSLELGDSALYFCASSVGDDGYEQYFGPGTRLTVT.

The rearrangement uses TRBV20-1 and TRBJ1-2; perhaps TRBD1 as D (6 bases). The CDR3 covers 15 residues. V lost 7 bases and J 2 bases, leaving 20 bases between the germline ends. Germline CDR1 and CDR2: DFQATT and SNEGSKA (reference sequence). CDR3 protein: CSVKFWTDGNYGYTF. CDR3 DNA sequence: TGCAGTGTTAAATTCTGGACAGACGGAAACTATGGCTACACCTTC.

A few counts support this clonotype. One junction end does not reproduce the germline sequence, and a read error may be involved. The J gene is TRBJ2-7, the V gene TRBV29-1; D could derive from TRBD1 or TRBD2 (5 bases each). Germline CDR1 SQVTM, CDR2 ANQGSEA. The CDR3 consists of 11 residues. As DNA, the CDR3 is TGTAGCGTCTCCCGGGACGGCAAGCAGTACTTC. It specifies CSVSRDGKQYF.

As DNA, the CDR3 is TGCAGCGTTGAGTGGCAGAAGGATACTGAAGCTTTCTTT. Its protein product is CSVEWQKDTEAFF. The chain recombines TRBV29-1 with TRBJ1-1, with unresolved D. This CDR3 has 13 amino acids. V dropped 3 bases and J dropped 5 bases, with 13 bases sitting between them. The germline V gene encodes CDR1 SQVTM and CDR2 ANQGSEA.

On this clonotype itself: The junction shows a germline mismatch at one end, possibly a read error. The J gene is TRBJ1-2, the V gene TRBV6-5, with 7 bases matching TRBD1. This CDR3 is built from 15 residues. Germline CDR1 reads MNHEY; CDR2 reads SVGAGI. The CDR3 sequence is CAIRYAGTALHGYTF. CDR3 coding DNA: TGTGCCATCAGATACGCCGGGACAGCTCTTCATGGCTACACATTC.

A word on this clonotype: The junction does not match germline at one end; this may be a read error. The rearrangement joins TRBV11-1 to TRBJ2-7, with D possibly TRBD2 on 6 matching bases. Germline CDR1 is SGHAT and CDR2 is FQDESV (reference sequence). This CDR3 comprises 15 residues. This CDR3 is CVSSLSPGLTYEQCF. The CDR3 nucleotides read TGTGTCAGCAGCTTGAGTCCGGGACTGACCTACGAGCAGTGCTTC.

The CDR3 region is CASSYSETRGLGEQYF. The CDR3 nucleotides are TGTGCCAGCAGTTACTCAGAGACCAGAGGGCTGGGGGAGCAGTACTTC. The genes are TRBV6-5 and TRBJ2-7; TRBD2 is a possible D gene (5 bases). V shed 0 bases and J shed 7 bases, with 19 bases lying between them. In germline, CDR1 is MNHEY, CDR2 SVGAGI. The CDR3 loop spans 16 amino acids.

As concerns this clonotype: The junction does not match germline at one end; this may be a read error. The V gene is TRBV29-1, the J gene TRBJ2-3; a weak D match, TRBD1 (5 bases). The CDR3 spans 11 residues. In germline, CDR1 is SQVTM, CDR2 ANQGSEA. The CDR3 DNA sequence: TGCAGCCTTGACAGCATAGATACGCAGTATTTT. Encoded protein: CSLDSIDTQYF.

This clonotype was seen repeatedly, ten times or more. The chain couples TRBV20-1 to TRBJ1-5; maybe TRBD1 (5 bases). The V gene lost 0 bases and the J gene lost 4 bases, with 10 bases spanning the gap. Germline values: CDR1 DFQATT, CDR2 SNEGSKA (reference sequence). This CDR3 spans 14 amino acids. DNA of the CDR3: TGCAGTGCTAGAGAGGGTCCAGGGAATCAGCCCCAGCATTTT. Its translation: CSAREGPGNQPQHF.

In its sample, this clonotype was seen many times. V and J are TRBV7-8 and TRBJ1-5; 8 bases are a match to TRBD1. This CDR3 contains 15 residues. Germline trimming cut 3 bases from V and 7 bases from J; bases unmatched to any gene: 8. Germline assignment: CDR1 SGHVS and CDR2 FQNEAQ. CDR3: CASSFNQGAGQPQHF. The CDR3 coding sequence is TGTGCCAGCAGCTTCAACCAGGGGGCGGGACAGCCCCAGCATTTT.

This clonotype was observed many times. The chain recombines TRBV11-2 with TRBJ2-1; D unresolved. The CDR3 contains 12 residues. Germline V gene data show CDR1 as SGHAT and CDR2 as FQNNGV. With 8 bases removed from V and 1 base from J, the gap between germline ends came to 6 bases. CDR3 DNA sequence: TGTGCCAGCGAAAAGTCCTACAATGAGCAGTTCTTC. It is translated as CASEKSYNEQFF.